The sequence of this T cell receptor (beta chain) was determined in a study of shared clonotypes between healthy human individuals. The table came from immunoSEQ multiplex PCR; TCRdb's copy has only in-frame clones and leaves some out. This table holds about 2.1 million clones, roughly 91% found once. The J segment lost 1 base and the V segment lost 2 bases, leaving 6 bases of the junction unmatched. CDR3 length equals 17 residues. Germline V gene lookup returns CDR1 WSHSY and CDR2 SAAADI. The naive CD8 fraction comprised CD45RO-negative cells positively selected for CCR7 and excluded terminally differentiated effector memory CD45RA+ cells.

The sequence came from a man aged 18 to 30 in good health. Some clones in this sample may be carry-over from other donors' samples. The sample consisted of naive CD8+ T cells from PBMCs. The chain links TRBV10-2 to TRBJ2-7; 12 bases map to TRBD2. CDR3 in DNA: TGCGCCAGCAGTGAGGAGAGGCTAGCGGGAGGGTCCTACGAGCAGTACTTC. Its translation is CASSEERLAGGSYEQYF.